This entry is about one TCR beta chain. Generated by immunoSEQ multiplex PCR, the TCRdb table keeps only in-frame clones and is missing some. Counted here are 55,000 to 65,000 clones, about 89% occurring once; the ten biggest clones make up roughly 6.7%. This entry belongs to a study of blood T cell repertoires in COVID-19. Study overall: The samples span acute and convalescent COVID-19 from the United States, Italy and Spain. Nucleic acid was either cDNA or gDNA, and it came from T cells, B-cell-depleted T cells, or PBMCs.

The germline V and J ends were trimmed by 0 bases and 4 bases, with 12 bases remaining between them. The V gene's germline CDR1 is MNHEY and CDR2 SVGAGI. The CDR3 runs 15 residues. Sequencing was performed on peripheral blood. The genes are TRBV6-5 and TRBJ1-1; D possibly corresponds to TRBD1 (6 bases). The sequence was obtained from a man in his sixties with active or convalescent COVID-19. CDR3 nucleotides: TGTGCCAGCAGTTACTCTTCAGGGGACCTCACTGAAGCTTTCTTT. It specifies CASSYSSGDLTEAFF.